The TCR beta chain described here comes from a study of read filtering for tumor transcriptome and immune sequencing. Trimming removed 8 bases at V and 5 bases at J, with 15 bases between. The CDR3 is made up of 13 amino acids. The germline V gene has CDR1 SNHLY and CDR2 FYNNEI. Findings of the study overall: IR-seq captured clonotypes deeper and more reliably than RNA-seq.

The library was built from roughly 400 ng RNA with molecular barcoded adaptors for alpha/delta and beta/gamma chains. A single record per CDR3 protein comes from TCRdb applying MiXCR to the reads. In the table there are about 90,000 distinct CDR3 sequences, around an eighth of which are singletons. This clonotype was picked up a small number of times. Antigen: not known. The V call is TRBV2, the J call TRBJ2-5, with a weak D call TRBD2 (5 bases). Input material: a population of CD138-negative cells sorted from bone marrow. The source is a donor at least 40 years old with multiple myeloma. The CDR3 coding sequence is TGTGCCAGCGGGGATTCCCCGGGGGAGACCCAGTACTTC. It yields the protein CASGDSPGETQYF.